The present entry profiles one T cell receptor beta chain with its context. This sample was taken from a study of blood T cell repertoires in COVID-19. Study at large: In each case, the material was cDNA or gDNA derived from T cells, B-cell-depleted T cells, or PBMCs.

The CDR3 loop spans 14 amino acids. Per germline, CDR1 SGHKS and CDR2 YYEKEE (reference sequence). V shed 6 bases and J 0 bases; nucleotides not matched to a gene: 4. Original data processing: Amplified reference gene primers provided the basis for estimating nucleated cell counts. Sequencing used immunoSEQ multiplex PCR; TCRdb keeps in-frame clones, though not all of them. Clonal size and the V and J genes are those of that table, whereas D and trimming came from the DNA. The table has 9,000 to 15,000 clones, approximately 70% seen once; the top ten hold less than 7.5%. This sequence joins TRBV5-5 and TRBJ2-7; 9 bases fit TRBD1. Sample: peripheral blood. This receptor was obtained from a man in his 60s with COVID-19, enrolled during active disease. CDR3 residues: CASKKGQGSYEQYV. DNA of the CDR3: TGTGCCAGCAAAAAGGGACAGGGCTCCTACGAGCAGTACGTC.